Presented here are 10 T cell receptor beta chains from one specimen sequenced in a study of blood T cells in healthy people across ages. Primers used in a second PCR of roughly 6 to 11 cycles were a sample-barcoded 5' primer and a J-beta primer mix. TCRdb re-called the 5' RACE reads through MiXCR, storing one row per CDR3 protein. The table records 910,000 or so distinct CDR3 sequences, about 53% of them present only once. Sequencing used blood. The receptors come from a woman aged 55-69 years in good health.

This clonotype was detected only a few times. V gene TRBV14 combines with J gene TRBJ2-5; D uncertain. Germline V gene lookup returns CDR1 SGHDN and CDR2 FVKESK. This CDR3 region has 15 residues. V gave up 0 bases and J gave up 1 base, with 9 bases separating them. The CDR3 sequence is CASSQDRNSQETQYF. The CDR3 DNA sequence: TGTGCCAGCAGCCAAGATAGAAACAGCCAAGAGACCCAGTACTTC.

The CDR3 DNA follows: TGTGCCCTACTGGGACGTTCCTACGAGCAGTACTTC. It is translated as CALLGRSYEQYF. The chain uses TRBV6-1 and TRBJ2-7; D is possibly TRBD1 or TRBD2 (5 bases each). The V and J ends lost 11 bases and 1 base respectively, with 12 bases between them. Germline V CDR1 and CDR2: MNHNS, SASEGT. This CDR3 comprises 12 residues.

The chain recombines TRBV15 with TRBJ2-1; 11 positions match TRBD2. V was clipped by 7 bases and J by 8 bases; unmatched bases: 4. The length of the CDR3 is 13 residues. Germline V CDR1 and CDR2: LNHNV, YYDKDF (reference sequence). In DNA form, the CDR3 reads TGTGCCACCAATAGCGGGAGGGCCGATGAGCAGTTCTTC. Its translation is CATNSGRADEQFF.

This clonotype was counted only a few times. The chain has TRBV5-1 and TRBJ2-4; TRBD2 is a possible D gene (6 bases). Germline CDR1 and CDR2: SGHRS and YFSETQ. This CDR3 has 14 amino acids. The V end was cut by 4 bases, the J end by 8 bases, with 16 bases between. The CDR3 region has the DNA TGCGCCAGCAGCCTAGCCGGGCCGGGGGACATTCAGTACTTC. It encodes CASSLAGPGDIQYF. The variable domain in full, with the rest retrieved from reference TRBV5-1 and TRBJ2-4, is KAGVTQTPRYLIKTRGQQVTLSCSPISGHRSVSWYQQTPGQGLQFLFEYFSETQRNKGNFPGRFSGRQFSNSRSEMNVSTLELGDSALYLCASSLAGPGDIQYFGAGTRLSVL.

CDR3 sequence (DNA): TGTGCCAGCAGAGAAGGGACTGCCTACGAGCAGTACTTC. Translation: CASREGTAYEQYF. The chain is built from TRBV28 and TRBJ2-7, with D tentatively TRBD2 (6 bases). Trimming pared 6 bases from V and 2 bases from J, leaving 11 bases between. Germline V gives CDR1 MDHEN, CDR2 SYDVKM. This CDR3 spans 13 amino acids.

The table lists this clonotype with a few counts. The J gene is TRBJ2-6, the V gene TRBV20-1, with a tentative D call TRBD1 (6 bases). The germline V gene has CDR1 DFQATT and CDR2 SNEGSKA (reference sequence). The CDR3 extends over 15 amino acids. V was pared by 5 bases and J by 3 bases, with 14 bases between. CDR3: CSADRTFGGANVLTF. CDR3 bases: TGCAGTGCTGACAGGACCTTTGGTGGGGCCAACGTCCTGACTTTC.

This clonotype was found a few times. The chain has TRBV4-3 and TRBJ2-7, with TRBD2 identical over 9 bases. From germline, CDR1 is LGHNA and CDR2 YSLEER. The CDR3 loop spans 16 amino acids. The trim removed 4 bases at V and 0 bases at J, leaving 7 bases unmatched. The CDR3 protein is CASSLQAGGYSYEQYF. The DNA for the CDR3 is TGCGCCAGCAGCCTCCAAGCGGGAGGCTACTCCTACGAGCAGTACTTC.

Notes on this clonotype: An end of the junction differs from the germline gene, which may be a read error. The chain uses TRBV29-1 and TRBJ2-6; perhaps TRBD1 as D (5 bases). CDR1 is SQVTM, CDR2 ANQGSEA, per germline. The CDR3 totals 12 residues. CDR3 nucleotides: TGCAGCGTTGATAGTGGGGCCAACGTCCAGACTTTC. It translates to CSVDSGANVQTF.

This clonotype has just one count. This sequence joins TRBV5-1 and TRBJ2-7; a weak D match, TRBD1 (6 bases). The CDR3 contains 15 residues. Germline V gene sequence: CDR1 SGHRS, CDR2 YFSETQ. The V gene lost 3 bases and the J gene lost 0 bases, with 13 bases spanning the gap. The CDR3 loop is CASSSLQGSSYEQYF. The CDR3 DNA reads TGCGCCAGCAGCTCCCTCCAGGGGTCCTCCTACGAGCAGTACTTC.

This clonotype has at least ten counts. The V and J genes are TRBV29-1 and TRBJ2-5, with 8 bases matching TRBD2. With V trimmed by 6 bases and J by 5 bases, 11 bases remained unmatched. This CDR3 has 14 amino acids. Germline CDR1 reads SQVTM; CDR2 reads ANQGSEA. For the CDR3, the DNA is TGCAGCGTAGTAGCGGGAAGCCTCCGGGAGACCCAGTACTTC. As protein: CSVVAGSLRETQYF. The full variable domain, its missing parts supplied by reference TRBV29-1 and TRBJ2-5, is SAVISQKPSRDICQRGTSLTIQCQVDSQVTMMFWYRQQPGQSLTLIATANQGSEATYESGFVIDKFPISRPNLTFSTLTVSNMSPEDSSIYLCSVVAGSLRETQYFGPGTRLLVL.